This T cell receptor beta chain is drawn from a study of lymphopenia after photon versus proton radiotherapy. Study results and caveats: Post-nadir diversity loss with photons came from oligoclonal expansion, particularly CD8+ Temra cells. Larger post-nadir TCR diversity loss correlated inversely with survival in deceased patients. Photon-treated patients lost naive T cells and TCR diversity; proton-treated stayed stable. Authors raise, but do not show, better survival with proton therapy.

Libraries were prepared by immunoSEQ multiplex PCR; TCRdb keeps only in-frame clonotypes and omits some of them. The sample yields about 29,000 clones, approximately 90% seen once. This clone was recorded a few times. Its target is unknown. The V gene's germline CDR1 is MNHEY and CDR2 SMNVEV (reference sequence). CDR3 length equals 15 residues. V was cut by 5 bases and J by 1 base, with 12 bases left in between. The sample here was peripheral blood, taken from a patient treated with proton-based radiotherapy. The origin of this receptor is a woman in her sixties with cholangiocarcinoma. Some clones in this sample may be carry-over from other donors' samples. The rearrangement uses TRBV27 and TRBJ2-4, with TRBD2 as a possible D gene (5 bases). The CDR3 protein is CASSPKREAKNIQYF. CDR3 nucleotides: TGTGCCAGCAGTCCAAAGAGGGAGGCCAAAAACATTCAGTACTTC.